This T cell receptor (beta chain) emerged from a study of CD8 T cells in Susac syndrome. RNA totalling about 0.45 to 1 ug underwent reverse transcription with random hexamers. immunoSEQ multiplex PCR amplified TCR beta CDR3 across 54 Vbeta, 13 Jbeta. In TCRdb, the immunoSEQ multiplex PCR reads were re-called with MiXCR into one record per CDR3 protein. The sample has 75,000 to 100,000 distinct CDR3 sequences; 85% to 95% are singletons. As to this clonotype: Its antigen remains unknown.

Fulfillment of recently defined diagnostic criteria for definite or probable disease was shown by the patients with Susac syndrome. Through negative isolation, CD4+ and CD8+ T cells were obtained, while TEMRA cells were enriched using FACS. Study-wide findings and caveats: Susac-specific public clones were found in total CD8+ and CD8+ TEMRA repertoires, numbering roughly 15 and five, respectively.

Germline assignment: CDR1 LNHDA and CDR2 SQIVND (reference sequence). The germline V and J ends were trimmed by 5 bases and 8 bases, with 7 bases remaining between them. The CDR3 sequence is 11 residues long. This chain joins TRBV19 and TRBJ2-1; D may be TRBD2 (6 bases). The sequence was obtained from a human donor with Susac syndrome. The material sequenced was CD8+ T cells from PBMCs. In DNA, the CDR3 is TGTGCCAGTAGTCGGGAGTATGAGCAGTTCTTC. It specifies CASSREYEQFF. Using reference TRBV19 and TRBJ2-1 for the parts outside the CDR3, the full variable domain is DGGITQSPKYLFRKEGQNVTLSCEQNLNHDAMYWYRQDPGQGLRLIYYSQIVNDFQKGDIAEGYSVSREKKESFPLTVTSAQKNPTAFYLCASSREYEQFFGPGTRLTVL.